This T cell receptor beta chain was captured in a study of shared T cell receptors in the human thymus. This CDR3 region has 16 residues. Germline V CDR1 and CDR2: MNHEY, SMNVEV (reference sequence). V gave up 5 bases and J gave up 3 bases; unmatched junction bases: 8. Clones were sequenced by immunoSEQ multiplex PCR, and TCRdb holds only the in-frame ones, with some missing. Of about 660,000 clones detected, around 87% appear once; the ten largest clones hold just under 0.0095%. The sample was also reused in another study, on human thymus T cells. That paper notes: As related research reported, thymic repertoires overlapped highly among unrelated individuals.

The specimen sequenced was thymocytes. This TCR came from a boy under three years old with a congenital heart defect. The chain is built from TRBV27 and TRBJ2-4; 9 bases are shared with TRBD1. Written as DNA, the CDR3 is TGTGCCAGCAGTGACTACAGGGGGCACGACAAAAACATTCAGTACTTC. It codes for CASSDYRGHDKNIQYF.